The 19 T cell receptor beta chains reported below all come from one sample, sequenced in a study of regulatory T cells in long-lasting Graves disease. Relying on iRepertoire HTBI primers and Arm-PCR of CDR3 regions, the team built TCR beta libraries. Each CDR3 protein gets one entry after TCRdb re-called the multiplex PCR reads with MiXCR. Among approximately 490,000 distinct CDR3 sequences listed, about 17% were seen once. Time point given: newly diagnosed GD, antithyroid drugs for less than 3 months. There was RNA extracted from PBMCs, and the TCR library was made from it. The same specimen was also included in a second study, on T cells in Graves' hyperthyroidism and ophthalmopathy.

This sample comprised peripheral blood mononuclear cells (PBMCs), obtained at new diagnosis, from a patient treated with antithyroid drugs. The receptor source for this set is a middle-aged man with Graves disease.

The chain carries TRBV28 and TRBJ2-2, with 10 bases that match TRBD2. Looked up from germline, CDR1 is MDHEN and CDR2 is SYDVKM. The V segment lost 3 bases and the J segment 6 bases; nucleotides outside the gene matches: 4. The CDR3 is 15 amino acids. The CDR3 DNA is TGTGCCAGCAGTTTGGGACTAGCGAGATCCGGGGAGCTGTTTTTT. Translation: CASSLGLARSGELFF.

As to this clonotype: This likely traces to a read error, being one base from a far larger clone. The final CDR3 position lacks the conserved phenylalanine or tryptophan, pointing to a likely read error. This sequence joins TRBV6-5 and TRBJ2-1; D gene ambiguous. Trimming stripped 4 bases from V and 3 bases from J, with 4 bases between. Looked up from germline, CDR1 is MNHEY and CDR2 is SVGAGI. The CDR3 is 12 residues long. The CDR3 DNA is TGTGCCAGCAGTTCCCTCTACAATGAGCAGTTCCTC. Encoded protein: CASSSLYNEQFL.

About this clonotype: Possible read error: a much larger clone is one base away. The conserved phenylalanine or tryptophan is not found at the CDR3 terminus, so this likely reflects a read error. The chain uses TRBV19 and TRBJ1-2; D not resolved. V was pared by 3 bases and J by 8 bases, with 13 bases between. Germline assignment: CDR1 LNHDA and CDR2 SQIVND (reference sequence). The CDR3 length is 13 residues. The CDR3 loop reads CASSMDPVWGYTS. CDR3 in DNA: TGTGCCAGTAGTATGGACCCAGTGTGGGGCTACACCTCC.

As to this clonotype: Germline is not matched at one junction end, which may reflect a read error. CDR3: CASSRGTEALF. In DNA, the CDR3 is TGTGCCAGCAGCCGCGGTACCGAAGCTCTCTTT. The gene calls are TRBV3-1 and TRBJ1-1; D unresolved. The CDR3 runs to 11 residues. Germline V gene lookup returns CDR1 LGHDT and CDR2 YNNKEL (reference sequence).

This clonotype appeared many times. The CDR3 nucleotides are TGTGCCAGCTCACCTAGCAAGAACACTGAAGCTTTCTTT. Protein: CASSPSKNTEAFF. This rearrangement joins TRBV18 to TRBJ1-1; no definite D call. This CDR3 region has 13 residues. The germline V gene has CDR1 KGHSH and CDR2 LQKENI. V lost 3 bases and J lost 1, with 6 bases in between.

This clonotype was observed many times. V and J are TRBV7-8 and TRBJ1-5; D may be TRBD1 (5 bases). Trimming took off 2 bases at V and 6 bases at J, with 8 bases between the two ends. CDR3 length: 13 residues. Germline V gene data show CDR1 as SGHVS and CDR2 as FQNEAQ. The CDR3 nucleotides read TGTGCCAGCAGCTTAAGGGGAGCTCAGCCCCAGCATTTT. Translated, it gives CASSLRGAQPQHF.

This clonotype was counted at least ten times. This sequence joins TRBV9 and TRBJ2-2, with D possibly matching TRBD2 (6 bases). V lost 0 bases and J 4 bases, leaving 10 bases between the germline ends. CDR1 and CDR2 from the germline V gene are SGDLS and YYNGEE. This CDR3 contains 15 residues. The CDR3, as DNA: TGTGCCAGCAGCGTAGGGACTAAGGGCACCGGGGAGCTGTTTTTT. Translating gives CASSVGTKGTGELFF.

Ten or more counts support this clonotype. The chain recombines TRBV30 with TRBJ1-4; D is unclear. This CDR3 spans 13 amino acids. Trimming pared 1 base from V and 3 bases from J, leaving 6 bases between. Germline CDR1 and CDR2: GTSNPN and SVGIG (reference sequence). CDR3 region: CAWSGSSNEKLFF. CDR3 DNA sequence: TGTGCCTGGAGTGGGAGCTCTAATGAAAAACTGTTTTTT.

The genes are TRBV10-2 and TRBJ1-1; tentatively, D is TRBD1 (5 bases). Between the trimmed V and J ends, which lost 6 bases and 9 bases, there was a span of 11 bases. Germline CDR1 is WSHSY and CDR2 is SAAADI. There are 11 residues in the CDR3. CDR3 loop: CASSRETQAFF. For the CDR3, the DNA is TGCGCCAGCAGCAGGGAAACGCAAGCTTTCTTT.

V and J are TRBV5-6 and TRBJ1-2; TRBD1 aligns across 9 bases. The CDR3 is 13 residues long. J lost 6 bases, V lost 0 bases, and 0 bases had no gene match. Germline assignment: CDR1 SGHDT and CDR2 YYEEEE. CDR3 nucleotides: TGTGCCAGCAGCTTGGACAGGGGGCATGGCTACACCTTC. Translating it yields CASSLDRGHGYTF. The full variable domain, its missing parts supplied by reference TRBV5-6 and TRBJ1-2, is DAGVTQSPTHLIKTRGQQVTLRCSPKSGHDTVSWYQQALGQGPQFIFQYYEEEERQRGNFPDRFSGHQFPNYSSELNVNALLLGDSALYLCASSLDRGHGYTFGSGTRLTVV.

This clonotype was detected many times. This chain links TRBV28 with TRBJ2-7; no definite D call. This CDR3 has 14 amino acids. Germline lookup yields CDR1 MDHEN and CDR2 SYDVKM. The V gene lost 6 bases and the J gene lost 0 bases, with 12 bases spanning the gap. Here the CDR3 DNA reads TGTGCCAGCAGACGCCCGGGCAACTCCTACGAGCAGTACTTC. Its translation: CASRRPGNSYEQYF. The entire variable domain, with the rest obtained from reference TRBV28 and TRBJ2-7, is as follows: DVKVTQSSRYLVKRTGEKVFLECVQDMDHENMFWYRQDPGLGLRLIYFSYDVKMKEKGDIPEGYSVSREKKERFSLILESASTNQTSMYLCASRRPGNSYEQYFGPGTRLTVT.

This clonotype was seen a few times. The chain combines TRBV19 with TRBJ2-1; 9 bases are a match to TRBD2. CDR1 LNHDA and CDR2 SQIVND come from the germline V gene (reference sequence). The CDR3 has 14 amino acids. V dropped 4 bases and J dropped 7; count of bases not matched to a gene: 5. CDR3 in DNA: TGTGCCAGTAGTAGCGGGAGGGCCTCGAATGAGCAGTTCTTC. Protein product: CASSSGRASNEQFF.

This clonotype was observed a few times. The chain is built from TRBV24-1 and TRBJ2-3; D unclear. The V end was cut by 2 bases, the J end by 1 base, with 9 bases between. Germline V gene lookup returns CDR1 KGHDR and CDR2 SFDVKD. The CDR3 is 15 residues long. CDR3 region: CATSDSAERTDTQYF. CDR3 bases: TGTGCCACCAGTGATTCTGCGGAGCGCACAGATACGCAGTATTTT.

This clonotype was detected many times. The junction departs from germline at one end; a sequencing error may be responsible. CDR3 sequence reads: CASTLYGLSSSYEQYF. The CDR3 DNA follows: TGCGCCAGCACCTTGTATGGGCTGTCGAGCTCCTACGAGCAGTACTTC. The V gene is TRBV5-1, the J gene TRBJ2-7; D call uncertain. Germline V gives CDR1 SGHRS, CDR2 YFSETQ. The CDR3 totals 16 residues.

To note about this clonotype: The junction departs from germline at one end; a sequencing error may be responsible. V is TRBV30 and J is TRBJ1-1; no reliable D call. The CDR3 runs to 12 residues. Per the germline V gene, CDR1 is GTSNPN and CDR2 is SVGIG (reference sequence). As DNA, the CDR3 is TGTGCCCGGAGTGACGTAGACACTGAAGCTTCCTTT. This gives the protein CARSDVDTEASF.

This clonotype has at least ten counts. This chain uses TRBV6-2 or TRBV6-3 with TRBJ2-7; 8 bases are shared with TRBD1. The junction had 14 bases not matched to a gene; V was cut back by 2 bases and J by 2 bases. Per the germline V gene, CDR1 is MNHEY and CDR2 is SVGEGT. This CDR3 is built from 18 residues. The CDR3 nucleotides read TGTGCCAGCAGTTACACAAGGGTGACAGGGGCCCAGACCTACGAGCAGTACTTC. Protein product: CASSYTRVTGAQTYEQYF.

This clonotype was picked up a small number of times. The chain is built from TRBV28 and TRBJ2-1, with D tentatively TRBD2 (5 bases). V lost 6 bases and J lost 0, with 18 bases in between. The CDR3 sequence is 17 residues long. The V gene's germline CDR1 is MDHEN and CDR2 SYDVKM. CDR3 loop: CASSLPGLLSSYNEQFF. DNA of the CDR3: TGTGCCAGCAGCTTGCCCGGACTCTTATCCTCCTACAATGAGCAGTTCTTC.

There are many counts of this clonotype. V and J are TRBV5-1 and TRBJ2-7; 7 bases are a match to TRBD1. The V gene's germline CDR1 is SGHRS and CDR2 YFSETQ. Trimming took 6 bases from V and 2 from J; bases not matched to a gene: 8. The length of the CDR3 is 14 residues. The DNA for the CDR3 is TGCGCCAGCACAATCGGGACAGCGACCTACGAGCAGTACTTC. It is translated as CASTIGTATYEQYF.

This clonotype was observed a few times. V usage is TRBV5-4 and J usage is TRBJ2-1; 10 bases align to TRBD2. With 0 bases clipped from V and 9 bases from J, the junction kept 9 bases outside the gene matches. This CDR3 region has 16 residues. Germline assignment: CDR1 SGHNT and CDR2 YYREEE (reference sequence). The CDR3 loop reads CASSLEPSGSSSEQFF. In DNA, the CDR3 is TGTGCCAGCAGCTTGGAGCCTAGCGGGAGTTCGAGTGAGCAGTTCTTC.